This entry describes one TCR beta chain. Its antigen is not known. Clones were sequenced by immunoSEQ multiplex PCR, and TCRdb holds only the in-frame ones, with some missing. Among about 39,000 clones, 93% were seen once, and the ten largest hold about a fifth. V lost 3 bases to trimming and J lost 1 base, with 16 bases between them. The CDR3 sequence is 16 residues long. The V gene's germline CDR1 is MNHEY and CDR2 SMNVEV (reference sequence). The entry originates in a study of graft-versus-host responses after intestinal transplantation. Points from the study as a whole: The marrow of recipients harbored GvH clones, and ileum or blood showed some of them first.

The receptor was isolated from a human donor who was the organ donor for an intestinal transplant. V and J are TRBV27 and TRBJ2-7, with a tentative D call TRBD2 (7 bases). Sample: unstimulated CD8+ T cells sorted from spleen or lymph node cells, taken before transplant. CDR3 nucleotides: TGTGCCAGCAGTTTGATAAGGGGGGGAGGATCCTACGAGCAGTACTTC. Amino acids: CASSLIRGGGSYEQYF.